The clone carrying this T cell receptor (beta chain) has ten or more counts. The CDR3 has 16 residues. V gave up 5 bases and J gave up 6 bases, with 20 bases separating them. The germline CDR1 and CDR2 sequences are MNHNS and SASEGT. MiXCR, applied by TCRdb to the PCR reads, yields one record per CDR3 protein. The profile shows roughly 9,800 distinct CDR3 sequences, 37% of them singletons. The data belong to a study of immune characterization of retroperitoneal liposarcoma. The TCR sequence derives from a female donor with retroperitoneal liposarcoma. The V call is TRBV6-1, the J call TRBJ2-1, with D perhaps matching TRBD1 (6 bases). The source material was tumor tissue. CDR3 nucleotides: TGTGCCAGCAGTACACTTGACAGGTCTAGATCCAATGAGCAGTTCTTC. It yields the protein CASSTLDRSRSNEQFF.